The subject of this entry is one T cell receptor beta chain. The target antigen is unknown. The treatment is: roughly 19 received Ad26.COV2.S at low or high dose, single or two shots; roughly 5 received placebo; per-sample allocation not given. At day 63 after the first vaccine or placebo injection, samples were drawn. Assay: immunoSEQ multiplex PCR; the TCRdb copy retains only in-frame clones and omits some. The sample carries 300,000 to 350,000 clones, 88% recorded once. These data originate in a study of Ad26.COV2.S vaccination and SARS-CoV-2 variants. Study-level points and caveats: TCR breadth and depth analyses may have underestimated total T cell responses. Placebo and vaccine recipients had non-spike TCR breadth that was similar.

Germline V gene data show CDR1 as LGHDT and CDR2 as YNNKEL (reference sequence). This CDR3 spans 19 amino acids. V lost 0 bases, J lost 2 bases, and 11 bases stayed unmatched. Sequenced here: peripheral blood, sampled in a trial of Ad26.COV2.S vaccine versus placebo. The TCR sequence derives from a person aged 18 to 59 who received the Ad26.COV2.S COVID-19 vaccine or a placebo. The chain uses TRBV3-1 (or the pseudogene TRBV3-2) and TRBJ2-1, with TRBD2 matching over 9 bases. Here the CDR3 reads CASSQEGGSGRFTYNEQFF. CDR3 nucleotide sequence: TGTGCCAGCAGCCAAGAAGGGGGTAGCGGGAGATTCACCTACAATGAGCAGTTCTTC.